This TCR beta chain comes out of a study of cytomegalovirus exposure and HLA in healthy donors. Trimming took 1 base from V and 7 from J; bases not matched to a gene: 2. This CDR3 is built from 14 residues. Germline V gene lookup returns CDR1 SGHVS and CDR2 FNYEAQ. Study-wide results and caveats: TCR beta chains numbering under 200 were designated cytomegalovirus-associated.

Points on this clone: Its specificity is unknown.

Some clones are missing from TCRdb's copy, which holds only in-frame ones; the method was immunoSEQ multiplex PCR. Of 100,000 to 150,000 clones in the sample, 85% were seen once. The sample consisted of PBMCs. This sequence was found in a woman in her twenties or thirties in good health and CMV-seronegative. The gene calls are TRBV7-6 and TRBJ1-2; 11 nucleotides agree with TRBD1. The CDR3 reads CASSLVGTGGGYTF. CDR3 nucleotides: TGTGCCAGCAGCTTAGTTGGGACAGGGGGTGGCTACACCTTC. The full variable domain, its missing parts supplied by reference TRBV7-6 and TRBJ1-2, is GAGVSQSPRYKVTKRGQDVALRCDPISGHVSLYWYRQALGQGPEFLTYFNYEAQQDKSGLPNDRFSAERPEGSISTLTIQRTEQRDSAMYRCASSLVGTGGGYTFGSGTRLTVV.